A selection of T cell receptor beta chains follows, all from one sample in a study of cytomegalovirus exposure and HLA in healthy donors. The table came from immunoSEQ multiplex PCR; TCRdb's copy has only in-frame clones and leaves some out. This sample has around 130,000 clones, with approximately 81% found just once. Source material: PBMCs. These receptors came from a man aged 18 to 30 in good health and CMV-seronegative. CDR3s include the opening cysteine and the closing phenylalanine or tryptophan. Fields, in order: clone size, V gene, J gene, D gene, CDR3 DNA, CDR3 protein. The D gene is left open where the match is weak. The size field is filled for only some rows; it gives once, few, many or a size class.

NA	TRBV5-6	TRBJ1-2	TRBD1	TGTGCCAGCAGCTTGGCCGGGACAGGGGGTGGCTACACCTTC	CASSLAGTGGGYTF
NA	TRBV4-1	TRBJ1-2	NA	TGCGCCAGCAGCCAAGATAGGGACAATAACTATGGCTACACCTTC	CASSQDRDNNYGYTF
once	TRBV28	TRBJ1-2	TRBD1	TGTGCCAGCAGTTCCGGACAGGGGGGGACTCCAAGGACCTTC	CASSSGQGGTPRTF
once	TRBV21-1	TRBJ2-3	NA	TGTGCCAGTTTTAAGGACAGGGGGGACCGTGGGCAGTATTTT	CASFKDRGDRGQYF
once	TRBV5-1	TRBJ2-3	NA	TGCGCCAGCAGCTTAAAAGGTGGGAGGTCAGATACGCAGTATTTT	CASSLKGGRSDTQYF
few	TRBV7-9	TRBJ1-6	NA	TGTGCCAGCAGCTTAGTGGGGCAGGATAATTCACCCCTCCACTTT	CASSLVGQDNSPLHF
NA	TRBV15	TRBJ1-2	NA	TGTGCCACCAGGGGAGCGGGACGCCTTTATGGCTACACCTTC	CATRGAGRLYGYTF
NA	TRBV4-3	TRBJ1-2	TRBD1	TGCGCCAGCGGCGATCACCCCTCCGGACAGGGGGCGGGCGGCTACACCTTC	CASGDHPSGQGAGGYTF
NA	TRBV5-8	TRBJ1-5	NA	TGTGCCAGCAGAAACGGGGCGGGGAAAACCAATCAGCCCCAGCATTTT	CASRNGAGKTNQPQHF
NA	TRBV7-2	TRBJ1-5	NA	TGTGCCAGCAGCCCAGGCGGGTTAGGGCAGCCCCAGCATTTT	CASSPGGLGQPQHF
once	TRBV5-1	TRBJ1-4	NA	TGCGCCAGCAGTCCTACAGGGTCCACTAATGAAAAACTGTTTTTT	CASSPTGSTNEKLFF
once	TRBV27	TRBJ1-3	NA	TGTGCCACCCAGACTGGAAACACCATATATTTT	CATQTGNTIYF
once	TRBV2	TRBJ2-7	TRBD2	TGTGCCCTTCTCCCGGCGGGGGCCTACGAGCAGTACTTC	CALLPAGAYEQYF
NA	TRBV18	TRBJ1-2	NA	TGTGCCAGCTCTCACAGGAGCCCGGACGGCTACACCTTC	CASSHRSPDGYTF
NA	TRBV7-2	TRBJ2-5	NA	TGTGCCAGCAGCTTAGATGGCGGGGTGAGGGAGACCCAGTACTTC	CASSLDGGVRETQYF
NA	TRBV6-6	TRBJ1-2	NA	TGTGCCAGCAGGAGCAGGGAGGTCTATGGCTACACCTTC	CASRSREVYGYTF
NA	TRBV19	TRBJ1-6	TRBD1	TGTGCCAGTAACTCTAGGACAGGATGGAATTCACCCCTCCACTTT	CASNSRTGWNSPLHF
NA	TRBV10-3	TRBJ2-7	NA	TGTGCCATCAGTGAGTCGACAGGACCCTACGAGCAGTACTTC	CAISESTGPYEQYF
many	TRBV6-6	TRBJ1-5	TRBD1	TGTGCCAGCAGACCCGGGACAGGGCCCCAGCCCCAGCATTTT	CASRPGTGPQPQHF
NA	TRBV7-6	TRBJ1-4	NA	TGTGCCAGCAGCCGAACCAGGGGATTGGATGAAAAACTGTTTTTT	CASSRTRGLDEKLFF
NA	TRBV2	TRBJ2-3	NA	TGTGCCAGCAGTGGGGCAGGCCTATGCACAGATACGCAGTATTTT	CASSGAGLCTDTQYF
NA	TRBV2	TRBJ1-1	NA	TGTGCCAGCACCTTATTTCACACTGAAGCTTTCTTT	CASTLFHTEAFF
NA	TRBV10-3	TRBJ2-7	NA	TGTGCCATCAGTGGGGAGCGCGAGCAGTACTTC	CAISGEREQYF
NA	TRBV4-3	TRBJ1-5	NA	TGCGCCAGCAGCCAAGATTACCCCAGGGGTCGGGAGCCCCAGCATTTT	CASSQDYPRGREPQHF
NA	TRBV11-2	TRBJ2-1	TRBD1	TGTGCCAGCAGTAGTAGAAGGACAGGGCTTTACAATGAGCAGTTCTTC	CASSSRRTGLYNEQFF
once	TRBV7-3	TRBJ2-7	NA	TGTGCCAGCAGCCGAACCAGGGGCTACGAGCAGTACTTC	CASSRTRGYEQYF
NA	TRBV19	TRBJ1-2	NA	TGTGCCAGTGGAGGGTACCCCTATGGCTACACCTTC	CASGGYPYGYTF
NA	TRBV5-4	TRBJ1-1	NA	TGTGCCAGCTACATCCTTGGTGAAGCTTTCTTT	CASYILGEAFF
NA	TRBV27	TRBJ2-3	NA	TGTGCCAGCAGTCCAAAGCTACATAGACAGGGCACAGATACGCAGTATTTT	CASSPKLHRQGTDTQYF
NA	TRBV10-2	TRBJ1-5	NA	TGCGCCAGCAGTGAAGGGGATGGGTTCGAAAATCAGCCCCAGCATTTT	CASSEGDGFENQPQHF
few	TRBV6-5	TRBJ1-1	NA	TGTGCCAGCAGAGTGGGACAGAACACTGAAGCTTTCTTT	CASRVGQNTEAFF
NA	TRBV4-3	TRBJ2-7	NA	TGCGCCAGCAGCCAAGACAGGGGCGAAAACGAGCAGTACTTC	CASSQDRGENEQYF
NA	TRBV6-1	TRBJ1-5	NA	TGTGCCAGCAGTGAAGCGAGCGGGGGCGGCCGGCCCCAGCATTTT	CASSEASGGGRPQHF
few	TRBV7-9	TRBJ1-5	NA	TGTGCCAGCAGCTTGAGTCACCCGAATCAGCCCCAGCATTTT	CASSLSHPNQPQHF
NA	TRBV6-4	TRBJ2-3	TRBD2	TGTGCCAGCAGTGAGGGGCGGGGGGGCACAGATACGCAGTATTTT	CASSEGRGGTDTQYF
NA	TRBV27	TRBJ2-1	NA	TGTGCCAGCAGTCTTTCCCAGTCCACCTACAATGAGCAGTTCTTC	CASSLSQSTYNEQFF
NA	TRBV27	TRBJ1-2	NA	TGTGCCAGCAGTACCGGGGACTATCTTGGCTACACCTTC	CASSTGDYLGYTF
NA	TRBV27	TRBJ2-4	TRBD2	TGTGCCAGCAGTTTGACGGTGAGCGGGGTCAACATTCAGTACTTC	CASSLTVSGVNIQYF
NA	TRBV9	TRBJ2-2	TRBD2	TGTGCCAGCAGCGTAACCTCGGGACTAGCTGAGGGTTCGAACACCGGGGAGCTGTTTTTT	CASSVTSGLAEGSNTGELFF
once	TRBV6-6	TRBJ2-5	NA	TGTGCCAGCAGGGGGGTGGCAGAGGGGGTCTGGGAGACCCAGTACTTC	CASRGVAEGVWETQYF
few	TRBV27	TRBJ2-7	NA	TGTGCCAGCAGTTCCGGGACACTCGCCGAGCAGTACTTC	CASSSGTLAEQYF
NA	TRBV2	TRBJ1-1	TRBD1	TGTGCCAGCAGCCAGGACAGGTCTGAAGCTTTCTTT	CASSQDRSEAFF
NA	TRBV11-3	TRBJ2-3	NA	TGTGCCAGCAGCTTATCGGGCAGGGCGGCAGATACGCAGTATTTT	CASSLSGRAADTQYF
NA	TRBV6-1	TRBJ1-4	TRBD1	TGTGCCAGCTACAGGGGAACTAATGAAAAACTGTTTTTT	CASYRGTNEKLFF
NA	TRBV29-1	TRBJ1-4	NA	TGCAGCGTTGAACAGGGGCCAACTAATGAAAAACTGTTTTTT	CSVEQGPTNEKLFF
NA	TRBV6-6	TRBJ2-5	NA	TGTGCCAGCAGTACCCCGGGTGGAGGGAATACCGAGACCCAGTACTTC	CASSTPGGGNTETQYF
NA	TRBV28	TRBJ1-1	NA	TGTGCCAGCAGTCCCGACAGAAGGAACACTGAAGCTTTCTTT	CASSPDRRNTEAFF
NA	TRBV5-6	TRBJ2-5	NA	TGTGCCAGCAGCTTACCGGGGGTTAAAGAGACCCAGTACTTC	CASSLPGVKETQYF
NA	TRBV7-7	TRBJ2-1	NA	TGTGCTAGCAGCCCGGGCTCCGAGGGCAATGAGCAGTTCTTC	CASSPGSEGNEQFF
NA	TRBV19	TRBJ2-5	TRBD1	TGTGCCAGTAGTGGCGGGACAGGGAGACAAGAGACCCAGTACTTC	CASSGGTGRQETQYF
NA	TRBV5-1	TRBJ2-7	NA	TGCGCCAGCAGCTTGGGCGGCCGGCGGGAGCAGTACTTC	CASSLGGRREQYF